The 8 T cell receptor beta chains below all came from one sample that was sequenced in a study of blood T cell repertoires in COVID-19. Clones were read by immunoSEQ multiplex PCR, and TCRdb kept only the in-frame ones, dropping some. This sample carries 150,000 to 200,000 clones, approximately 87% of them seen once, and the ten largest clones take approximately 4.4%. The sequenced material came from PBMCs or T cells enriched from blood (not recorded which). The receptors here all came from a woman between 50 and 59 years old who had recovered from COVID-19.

CDR3 loop: CASSTQGRAGATGELFF. Here the CDR3 DNA reads TGTGCCAGCAGCACCCAAGGGAGAGCGGGGGCCACCGGGGAGCTGTTTTTT. The V and J genes are TRBV7-3 and TRBJ2-2; 8 bases agree with TRBD2. Germline V gives CDR1 SGHTA, CDR2 FQGTGA. CDR3 length: 17 amino acids. J lost 4 bases, V lost 5 bases, and 12 bases had no gene match.

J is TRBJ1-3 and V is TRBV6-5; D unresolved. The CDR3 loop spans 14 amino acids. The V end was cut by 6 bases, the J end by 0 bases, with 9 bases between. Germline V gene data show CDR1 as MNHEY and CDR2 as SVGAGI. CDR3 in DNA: TGTGCCAGCAGGCGGTACGCCTCTGGAAACACCATATATTTT. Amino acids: CASRRYASGNTIYF.

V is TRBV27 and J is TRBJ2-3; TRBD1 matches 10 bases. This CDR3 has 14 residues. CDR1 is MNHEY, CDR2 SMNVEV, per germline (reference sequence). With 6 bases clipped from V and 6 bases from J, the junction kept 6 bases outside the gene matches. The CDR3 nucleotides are TGTGCCAGCAGCACGACAGGGGGCTCCGATACGCAGTATTTT. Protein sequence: CASSTTGGSDTQYF.

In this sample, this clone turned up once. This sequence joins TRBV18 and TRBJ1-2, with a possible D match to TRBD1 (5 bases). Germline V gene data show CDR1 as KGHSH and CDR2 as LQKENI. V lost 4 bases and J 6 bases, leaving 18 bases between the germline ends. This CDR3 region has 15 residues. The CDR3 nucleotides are TGTGCCAGCTCACTACGGGGCGGGGTGATTAATGGCTACACCTTC. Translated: CASSLRGGVINGYTF.

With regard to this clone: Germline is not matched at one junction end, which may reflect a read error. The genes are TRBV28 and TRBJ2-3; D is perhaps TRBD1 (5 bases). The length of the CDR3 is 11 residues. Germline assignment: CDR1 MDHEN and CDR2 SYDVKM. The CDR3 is CASSFGQGVAF. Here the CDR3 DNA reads TGTGCCAGCAGTTTTGGGCAAGGGGTCGCCTTT. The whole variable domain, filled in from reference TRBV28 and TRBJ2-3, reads DVKVTQSSRYLVKRTGEKVFLECVQDMDHENMFWYRQDPGLGLRLIYFSYDVKMKEKGDIPEGYSVSREKKERFSLILESASTNQTSMYLCASSFGQGVAFGPGTRLTVL.

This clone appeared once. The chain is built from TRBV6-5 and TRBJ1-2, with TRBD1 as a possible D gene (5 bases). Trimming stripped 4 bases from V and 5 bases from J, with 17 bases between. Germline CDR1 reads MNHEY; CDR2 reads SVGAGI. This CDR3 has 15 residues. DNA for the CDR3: TGTGCCAGCAGTTCCGCTCTAGGCAGGGTTTATGGCTACACCTTC. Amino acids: CASSSALGRVYGYTF.

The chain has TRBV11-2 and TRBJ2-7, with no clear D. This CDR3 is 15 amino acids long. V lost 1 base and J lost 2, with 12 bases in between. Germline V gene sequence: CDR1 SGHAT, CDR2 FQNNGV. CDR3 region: CASSLGATPTYEQYV. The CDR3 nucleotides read TGTGCCAGCAGCTTAGGCGCTACCCCCACCTACGAGCAGTACGTC.

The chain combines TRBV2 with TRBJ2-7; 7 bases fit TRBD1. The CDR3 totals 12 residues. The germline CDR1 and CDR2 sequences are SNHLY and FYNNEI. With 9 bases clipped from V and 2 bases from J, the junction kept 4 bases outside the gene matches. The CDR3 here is CASAGTAYEQYV. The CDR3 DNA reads TGTGCCAGTGCTGGGACAGCCTACGAGCAGTACGTC.